This T cell receptor (beta chain) was captured in a study of blood T cell repertoires in COVID-19. Study at large: The analysed material was cDNA or gDNA that came from T cells, B-cell-depleted T cells, or PBMCs.

Original handling: It was from reference gene primer amplification that nucleated cell counts were estimated. Method: immunoSEQ multiplex PCR; TCRdb's copy keeps in-frame clones and lacks some. That table furnishes V, J and clone size, whereas the DNA furnished D and trimming. The table shows under 300,000 clones, with 80% to 90% occurring only once. Germline V gene lookup returns CDR1 SNHLY and CDR2 FYNNEI. This CDR3 is built from 13 residues. The V and J ends lost 3 bases and 2 bases respectively, with 8 bases between them. V is TRBV2 and J is TRBJ2-7; D unresolved. The sequencing sample was made of peripheral blood. The clonotype was recovered from a woman in her 30s with COVID-19, enrolled during active disease. The CDR3 DNA is TGTGCCAGCAGTGATTGGCAGACCTACGAGCAGTACTTC. The encoded protein is CASSDWQTYEQYF. The variable domain in full, with the rest retrieved from reference TRBV2 and TRBJ2-7, is EPEVTQTPSHQVTQMGQEVILRCVPISNHLYFYWYRQILGQKVEFLVSFYNNEISEKSEIFDDQFSVERPDGSNFTLKIRSTKLEDSAMYFCASSDWQTYEQYFGPGTRLTVT.